This T cell receptor beta chain was obtained from a study of blood T cell repertoires in COVID-19. Data came from immunoSEQ multiplex PCR; TCRdb stores just in-frame clones and leaves some out. The table lists some 200,000 clones, less than 90% of them singletons, with around 9.9% in the top ten. Germline-derived CDR1 and CDR2 are MRHNA and SNTAGT. Trimming removed 6 bases from V and 7 bases from J; junction bases left unmatched: 6. This CDR3 contains 14 residues. This TCR was sampled from a woman aged 55-70 years with COVID-19, enrolled during active disease. This chain joins TRBV6-4 and TRBJ1-2; TRBD1 matches at 12 bases. Sequencing input: peripheral blood. CDR3 region: CASSPGQGARGYTF. CDR3 nucleotide sequence: TGTGCCAGCAGCCCGGGACAGGGGGCGCGTGGCTACACCTTC.